This TCR beta chain comes out of a study of identical twins (dated by TCRdb to 2016 to 2017). For context, the study as a whole: TCR alpha and beta repertoires from monozygotic twins, unrelated adults of various ages and cord blood were deep-sequenced to test whether fetal clonotypes persist. To rule out contamination, replicate twin experiments were performed at different times with different library preparation protocols. General conclusions and limits of the study: A weaker excess of twin sharing was found in beta out-of-frame sequences because the signal-to-noise ratio was lowered by fewer shared sequences. Compared with coincidental sharing between unrelated individuals, out-of-frame TCR alpha sequences shared between twins had an excess of sequences with low generation probability. In monozygotic twins, recombination models systematically underestimated out-of-frame TCR alpha sharing, but the models matched the sharing seen between unrelated individuals. Invariant T cells such as MAIT and iNKT could partly confound zero-insertion analyses, although diverse VJ usage argued against such confounding for most clonotypes. Because the same donors could not be followed over many years, conclusions were based on cross-sectional statistical analysis. Fewer insertions were carried by abundant cord blood beta clonotypes, a similar but weaker trend appeared in young adult naive repertoires, and no such trend appeared in memory repertoires.

Every donor in the study was a healthy Caucasian. With respect to this clonotype: What antigen it recognizes has not been identified. At one boundary the junction diverges from the germline segment, which might be a read error.

Libraries came from 5' RACE. Instrument used: Illumina HiSeq 2000. A universal primer binding site was introduced by template switching, and a unique molecular identifier was present in the final cDNA, enabling accurate counting of TCR cDNA molecules. Specific primers in the conserved constant-segment region were used to synthesize first-strand cDNA for TCR alpha and beta chains. To control for contamination, every cDNA library carried two barcodes: a SMART-Mk sample barcode plus Illumina barcodes. Two successive PCR steps introduced TruSeq adapter sequences along with Illumina sample barcodes. Sequencing of the TCR alpha and beta cDNA libraries was done on the Illumina HiSeq platform using custom primers. In the original analysis: Unique molecular identifiers were extracted from raw reads with MiGEC, and CDR3 positions were determined with MiXCR. Recombination models were inferred per individual with the repgenHMM and IGoR tools using an EM algorithm. The analysis of shared clonotypes was done with the tcR package in R, with sharing normalized by the product of cloneset sizes. To study raw recombination without the effects of thymic and clonal selection, out-of-frame nonproductive sequences were analyzed. TCRdb applied fastp at Q25 and MiXCR to the public reads, then kept only in-frame beta chains. For every CDR3 protein sequence, its rows merge into one entry that carries the most common genes and DNA. The V and J calls were not made by the authors but by TCRdb's processing. The table for this sample lists roughly 1,500,000 distinct CDR3 sequences; about 32% of them were counted only once. 0.25% to 0.3% of the sample goes to the ten largest clones.

CDR1 and CDR2 are drawn from the germline V gene (reference sequence): LGHDT, YNNKEL. From cysteine to phenylalanine, the CDR3 is 15 amino acids long. Solely the CDR3 DNA is kept, with 45 bases framed from the first base. This chain joins TRBV3-1 to TRBJ2-3, and 7 junctional nucleotides match TRBD2. This clonotype was sampled from a newborn girl in good health. The sequenced sample was cord blood. Here is the DNA: TGTGCCAGCAGCCAAGAACTGACTAGCTGGGATACGCACTATTTT. Its protein reads: CASSQELTSWDTHYF.